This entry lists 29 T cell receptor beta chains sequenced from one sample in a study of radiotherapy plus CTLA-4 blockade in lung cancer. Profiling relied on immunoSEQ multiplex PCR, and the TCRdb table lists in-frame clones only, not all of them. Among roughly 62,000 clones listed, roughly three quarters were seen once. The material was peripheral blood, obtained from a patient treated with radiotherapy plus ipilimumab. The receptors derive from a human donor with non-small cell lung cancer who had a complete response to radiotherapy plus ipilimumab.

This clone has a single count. CDR3 sequence reads: CAWSARGGIEYF. The DNA of the CDR3 is TGTGCCTGGAGTGCACGCGGGGGAATAGAGTATTTT. The J gene is TRBJ2-3, the V gene TRBV30; the match to TRBD2 covers 7 bases. The CDR3 is 12 residues long. Germline V gene data show CDR1 as GTSNPN and CDR2 as SVGIG (reference sequence). J lost 13 bases, V lost 1 base, and 8 bases had no gene match.

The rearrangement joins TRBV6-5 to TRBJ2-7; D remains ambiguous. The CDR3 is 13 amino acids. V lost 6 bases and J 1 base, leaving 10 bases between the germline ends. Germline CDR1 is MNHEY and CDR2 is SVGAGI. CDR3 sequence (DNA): TGTGCCAGCAGCCTCACAGTTTCCTACGAGCAGTACTTC. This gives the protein CASSLTVSYEQYF.

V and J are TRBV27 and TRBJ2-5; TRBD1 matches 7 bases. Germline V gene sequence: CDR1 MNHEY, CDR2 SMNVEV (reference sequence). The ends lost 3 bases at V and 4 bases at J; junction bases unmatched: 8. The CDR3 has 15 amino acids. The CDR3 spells CASSLLRQGRETQYF. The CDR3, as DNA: TGTGCCAGCAGTTTGCTCCGACAGGGACGAGAGACCCAGTACTTC.

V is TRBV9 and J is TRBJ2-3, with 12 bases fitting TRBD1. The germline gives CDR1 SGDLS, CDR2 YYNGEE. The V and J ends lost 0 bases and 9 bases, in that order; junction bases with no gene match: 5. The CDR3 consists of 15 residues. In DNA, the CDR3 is TGTGCCAGCAGCGTAGCTTCGGGACAGGGGGCCACGCAGTATTTT. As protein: CASSVASGQGATQYF.

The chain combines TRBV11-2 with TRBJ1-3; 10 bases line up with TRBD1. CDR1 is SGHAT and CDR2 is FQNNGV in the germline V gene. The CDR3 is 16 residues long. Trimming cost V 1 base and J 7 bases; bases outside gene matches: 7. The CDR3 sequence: CASSLGSGTGVNTIYF. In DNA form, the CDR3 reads TGTGCCAGCAGCTTAGGATCCGGGACAGGGGTTAACACCATATATTTT.

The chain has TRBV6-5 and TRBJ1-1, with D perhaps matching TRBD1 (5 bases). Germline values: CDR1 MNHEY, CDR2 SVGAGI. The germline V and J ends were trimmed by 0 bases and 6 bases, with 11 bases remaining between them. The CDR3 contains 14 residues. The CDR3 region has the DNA TGTGCCAGCAGTTACTCGAGTAGCAGGGCTGAAGCTTTCTTT. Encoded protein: CASSYSSSRAEAFF.

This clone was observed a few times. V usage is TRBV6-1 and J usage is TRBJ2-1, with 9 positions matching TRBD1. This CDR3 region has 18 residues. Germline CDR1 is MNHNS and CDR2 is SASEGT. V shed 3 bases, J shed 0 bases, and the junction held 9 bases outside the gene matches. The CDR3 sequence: CASSDVSPDRGSYNEQFF. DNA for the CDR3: TGTGCCAGCAGTGACGTCTCCCCGGACAGGGGCTCCTACAATGAGCAGTTCTTC.

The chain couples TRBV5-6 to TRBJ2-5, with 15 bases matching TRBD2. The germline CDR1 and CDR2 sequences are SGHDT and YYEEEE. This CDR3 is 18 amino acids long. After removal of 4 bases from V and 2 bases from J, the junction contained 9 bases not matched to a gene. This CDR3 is CASSGGTSGGRTQETQYF. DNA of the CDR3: TGTGCCAGCAGCGGAGGGACTAGCGGGGGGCGAACACAAGAGACCCAGTACTTC.

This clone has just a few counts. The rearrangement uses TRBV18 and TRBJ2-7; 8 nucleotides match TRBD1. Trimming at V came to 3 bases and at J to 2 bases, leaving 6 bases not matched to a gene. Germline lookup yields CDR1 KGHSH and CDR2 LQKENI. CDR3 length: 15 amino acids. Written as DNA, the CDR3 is TGTGCCAGCTCACCCCTTGACAGGGGTACCTACGAGCAGTACTTC. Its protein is CASSPLDRGTYEQYF.

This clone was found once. The CDR3 loop reads CASTAGLPNEQYF. The CDR3 coding sequence is TGTGCCAGCACCGCGGGTCTCCCCAACGAGCAGTACTTC. This chain uses TRBV6-5 with TRBJ2-7; D is possibly TRBD2 (5 bases). Per germline, CDR1 MNHEY and CDR2 SVGAGI. Trimming shortened V by 7 bases and J by 5 bases, and 15 bases separated the two germline ends. The CDR3 covers 13 residues.

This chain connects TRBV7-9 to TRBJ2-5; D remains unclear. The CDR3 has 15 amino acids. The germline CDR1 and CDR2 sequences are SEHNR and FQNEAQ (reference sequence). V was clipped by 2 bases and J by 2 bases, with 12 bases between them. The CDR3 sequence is CASSLRLPVQETQYF. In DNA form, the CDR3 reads TGTGCCAGCAGCTTACGATTGCCAGTGCAAGAGACCCAGTACTTC.

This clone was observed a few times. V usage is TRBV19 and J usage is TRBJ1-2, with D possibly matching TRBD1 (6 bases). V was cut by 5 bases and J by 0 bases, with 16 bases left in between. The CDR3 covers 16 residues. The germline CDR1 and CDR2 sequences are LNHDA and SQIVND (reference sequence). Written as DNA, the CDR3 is TGTGCCAGTAGTGGGGCCGGACAGAACACTAACTATGGCTACACCTTC. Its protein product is CASSGAGQNTNYGYTF.

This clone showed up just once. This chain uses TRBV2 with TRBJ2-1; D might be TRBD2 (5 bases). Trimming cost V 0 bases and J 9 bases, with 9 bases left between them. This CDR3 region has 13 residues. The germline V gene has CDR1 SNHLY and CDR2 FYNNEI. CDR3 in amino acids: CASSEARVGEQFF. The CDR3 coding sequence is TGTGCCAGCAGTGAAGCGAGGGTGGGTGAGCAGTTCTTC.

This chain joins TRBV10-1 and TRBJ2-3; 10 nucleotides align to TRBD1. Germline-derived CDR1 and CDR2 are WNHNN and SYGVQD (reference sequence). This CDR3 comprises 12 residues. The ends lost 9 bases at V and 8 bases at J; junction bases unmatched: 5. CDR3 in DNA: TGCGCCAGTGGACAGGGGGGGGCTACGCAGTATTTT. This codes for CASGQGGATQYF.

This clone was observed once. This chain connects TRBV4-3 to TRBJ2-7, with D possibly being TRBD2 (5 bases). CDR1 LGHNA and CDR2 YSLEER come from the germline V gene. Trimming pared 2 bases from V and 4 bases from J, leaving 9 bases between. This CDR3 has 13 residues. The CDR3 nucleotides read TGCGCCAGCAGCCAAATGACGGGATACGAGCAGTACTTC. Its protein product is CASSQMTGYEQYF.

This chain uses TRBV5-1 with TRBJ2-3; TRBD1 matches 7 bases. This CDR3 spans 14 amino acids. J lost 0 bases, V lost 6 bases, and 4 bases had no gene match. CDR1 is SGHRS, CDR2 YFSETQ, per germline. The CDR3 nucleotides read TGCGCCAGCAAGGGACAGACAAGCACAGATACGCAGTATTTT. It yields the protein CASKGQTSTDTQYF.

In DNA, the CDR3 is TGTGCCAGCAGCTTAGCGCAGGCCAGACGGGAGCTGTTTTTT. Residues: CASSLAQARRELFF. V and J are TRBV7-8 and TRBJ2-2; D not resolved. CDR3 length equals 14 residues. The germline V and J ends were trimmed by 0 bases and 9 bases, with 11 bases remaining between them. Germline-derived CDR1 and CDR2 are SGHVS and FQNEAQ. The full variable domain, in which reference TRBV7-8 and TRBJ2-2 provide the parts outside the CDR3, is GAGVSQSPRYKVAKRGQDVALRCDPISGHVSLFWYQQALGQGPEFLTYFQNEAQLDKSGLPSDRFFAERPEGSVSTLKIQRTQQEDSAVYLCASSLAQARRELFFGEGSRLTVL.

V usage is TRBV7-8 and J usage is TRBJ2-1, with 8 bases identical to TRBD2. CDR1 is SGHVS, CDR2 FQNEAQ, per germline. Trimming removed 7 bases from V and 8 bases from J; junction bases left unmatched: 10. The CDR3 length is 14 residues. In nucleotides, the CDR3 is TGTGCCAGCACACCGAGAGGGCGGGGGGATGAGCAGTTCTTC. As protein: CASTPRGRGDEQFF.

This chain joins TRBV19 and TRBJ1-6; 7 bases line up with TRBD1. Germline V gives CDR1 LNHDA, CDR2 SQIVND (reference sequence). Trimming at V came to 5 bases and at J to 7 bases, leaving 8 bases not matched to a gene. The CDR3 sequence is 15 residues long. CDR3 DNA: TGTGCCAGTAGTCCACAGGGGATGGGGAATTCACCCCTCCACTTT. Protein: CASSPQGMGNSPLHF. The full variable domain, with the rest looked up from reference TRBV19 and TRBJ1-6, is DGGITQSPKYLFRKEGQNVTLSCEQNLNHDAMYWYRQDPGQGLRLIYYSQIVNDFQKGDIAEGYSVSREKKESFPLTVTSAQKNPTAFYLCASSPQGMGNSPLHFGNGTRLTVT.

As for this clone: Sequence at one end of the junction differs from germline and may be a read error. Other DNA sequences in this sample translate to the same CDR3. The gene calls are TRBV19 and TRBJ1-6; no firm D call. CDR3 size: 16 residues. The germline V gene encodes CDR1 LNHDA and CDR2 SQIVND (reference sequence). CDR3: CASSTLGGRLNSPLHF. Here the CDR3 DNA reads TGCGCCAGTAGTACCCTAGGCGGGAGGCTAAATTCACCCCTCCACTTT.

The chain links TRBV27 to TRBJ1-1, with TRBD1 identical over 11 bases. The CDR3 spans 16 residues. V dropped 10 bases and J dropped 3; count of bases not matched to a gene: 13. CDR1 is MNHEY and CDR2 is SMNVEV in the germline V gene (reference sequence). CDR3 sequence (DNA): TGTGCCAAATCGGACAGGGGGCTTTGCGTGGACACTGAAGCTTTCTTT. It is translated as CAKSDRGLCVDTEAFF.

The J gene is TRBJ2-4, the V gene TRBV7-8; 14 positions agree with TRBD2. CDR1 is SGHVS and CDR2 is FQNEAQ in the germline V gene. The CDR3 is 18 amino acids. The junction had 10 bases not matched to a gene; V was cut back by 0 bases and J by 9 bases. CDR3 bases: TGTGCCAGCAGCTTAGCTCGACTAGCGGGGGGGCGCTTGGGCATTCAGTACTTC. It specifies CASSLARLAGGRLGIQYF.

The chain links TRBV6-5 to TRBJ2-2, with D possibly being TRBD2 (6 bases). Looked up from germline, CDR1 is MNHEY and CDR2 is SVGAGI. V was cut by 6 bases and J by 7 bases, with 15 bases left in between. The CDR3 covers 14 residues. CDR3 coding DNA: TGTGCCAGCAGGCGAATGGGGGGTGTCGGGGAGCTGTTTTTT. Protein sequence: CASRRMGGVGELFF.

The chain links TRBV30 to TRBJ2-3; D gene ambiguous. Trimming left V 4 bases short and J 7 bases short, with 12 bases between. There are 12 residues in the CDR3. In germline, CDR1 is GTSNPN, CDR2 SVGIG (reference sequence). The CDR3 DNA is TGTGCCTGGACCCCGTCCAGGAATACGCAGTATTTT. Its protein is CAWTPSRNTQYF.

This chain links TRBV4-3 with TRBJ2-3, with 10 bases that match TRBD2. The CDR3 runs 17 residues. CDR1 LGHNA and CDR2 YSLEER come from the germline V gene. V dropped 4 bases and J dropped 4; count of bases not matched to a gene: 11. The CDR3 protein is CASSRETSGSYPDTQYF. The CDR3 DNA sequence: TGCGCCAGCAGCCGTGAGACTAGCGGGTCCTATCCAGATACGCAGTATTTT.

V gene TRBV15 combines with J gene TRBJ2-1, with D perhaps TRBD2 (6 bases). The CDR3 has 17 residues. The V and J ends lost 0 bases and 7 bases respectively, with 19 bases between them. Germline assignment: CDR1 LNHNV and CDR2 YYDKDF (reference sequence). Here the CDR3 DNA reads TGTGCCACCAGCAGAGATTTCGGGGGAGGTGTACTAAATGAGCAGTTCTTC. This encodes CATSRDFGGGVLNEQFF.

CDR3 in amino acids: CASRIDRSSYNSPLHF. CDR3 DNA sequence: TGTGCCAGCAGAATTGACAGGAGCTCCTATAATTCACCCCTCCACTTT. The chain combines TRBV7-2 with TRBJ1-6, with TRBD1 as a possible D gene (6 bases). Germline assignment: CDR1 SGHTA and CDR2 FQGNSA. The CDR3 has 16 amino acids. Trimming removed 6 bases from V and 0 bases from J, with 12 bases in between.

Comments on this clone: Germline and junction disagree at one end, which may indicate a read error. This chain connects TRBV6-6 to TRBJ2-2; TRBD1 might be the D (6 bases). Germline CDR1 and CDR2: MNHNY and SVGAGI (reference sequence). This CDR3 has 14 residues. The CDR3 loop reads CASSYLGASGELLF. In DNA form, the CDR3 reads TGTGCCAGCAGTTACTTGGGGGCTTCCGGGGAGCTGCTTTTT.

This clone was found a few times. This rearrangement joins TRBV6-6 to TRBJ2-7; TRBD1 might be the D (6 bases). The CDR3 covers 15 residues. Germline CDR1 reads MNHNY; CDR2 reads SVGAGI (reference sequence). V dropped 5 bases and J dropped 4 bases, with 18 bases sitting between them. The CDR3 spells CASSTFSGTPYEQYF. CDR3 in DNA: TGTGCCAGCAGTACCTTCTCCGGGACACCTTACGAGCAGTACTTC.